This T cell receptor beta chain was recovered during a study of CD8+CD57+ T cells in acquired aplastic anemia. Comment on this clonotype: As yet, its antigen is unknown.

This CDR3 is 17 amino acids long. The germline V gene has CDR1 LNHNV and CDR2 YYDKDF (reference sequence). The V gene end was trimmed by 1 base and the J gene end by 5 bases; junction bases not matched to a gene: 8. Genomic DNA constituted the template upon which TCR beta VDJ and CDR3 profiling was performed. From the reads, TCRdb called clonotypes with MiXCR, one entry per CDR3 protein. The table lists hundreds of thousands of distinct CDR3 sequences, about a third of them singletons. Patients sequenced had flow cytometry evidence of CD8+CD57+ cell expansion. Blood sampling was performed on the patients, and none of them had received therapy by then. General study findings and limits: The same twenty-nine CD8+ CDR3 sequences occurred in patients and in controls.

Sequenced sample: sorted CD4+, CD8+, or CD8+CD57+ T cells (not recorded which) from PBMCs. V and J are TRBV15 and TRBJ2-5; 12 positions match TRBD1. The sequence was collected from a human donor with aplastic anemia. The CDR3 DNA is TGTGCCACCAGCAGAGTAACCGGGACAGGGGGCGGGGAGACCCAGTACTTC. As protein: CATSRVTGTGGGETQYF.